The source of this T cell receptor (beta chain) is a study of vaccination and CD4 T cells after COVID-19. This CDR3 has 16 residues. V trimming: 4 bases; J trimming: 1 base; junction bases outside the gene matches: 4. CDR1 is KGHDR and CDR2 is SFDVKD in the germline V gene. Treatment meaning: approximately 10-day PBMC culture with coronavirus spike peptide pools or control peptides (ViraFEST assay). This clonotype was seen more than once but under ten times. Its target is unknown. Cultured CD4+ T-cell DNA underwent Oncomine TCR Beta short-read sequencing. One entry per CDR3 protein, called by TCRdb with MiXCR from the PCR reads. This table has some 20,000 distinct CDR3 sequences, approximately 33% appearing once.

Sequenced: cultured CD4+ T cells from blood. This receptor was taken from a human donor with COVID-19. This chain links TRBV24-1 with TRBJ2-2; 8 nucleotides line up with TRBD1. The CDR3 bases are TGTGCCACCAGTGACTCCGGGACAGGGAACACCGGGGAGCTGTTTTTT. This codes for CATSDSGTGNTGELFF.